This entry lists 18 T cell receptor beta chains sequenced from one sample in a study of cytomegalovirus exposure and HLA in healthy donors. Primers for the PCR totalled 60 Vbeta and 13 Jbeta. The assay was immunoSEQ multiplex PCR, and TCRdb's table has in-frame clones only and misses some. Among fewer than 250,000 clones listed, more than 85% were seen once. Material for sequencing was PBMCs. These receptors were collected from a woman between 18 and 29 years old in good health and CMV-seronegative.

This clone was recorded only once. J is TRBJ1-1 and V is TRBV10-3, with TRBD1 matching 9 bases. Germline V gene data show CDR1 as ENHRY and CDR2 as SYGVKD. This CDR3 has 14 residues. V lost 6 bases, J lost 4 bases, and 6 bases stayed unmatched. The chain's CDR3 is CAIRRDREGTEAFF. In DNA, the CDR3 is TGTGCCATCAGGCGGGACAGGGAGGGCACTGAAGCTTTCTTT.

V and J are TRBV5-1 and TRBJ2-5; 8 bases match TRBD1. Germline loops: CDR1 SGHRS, CDR2 YFSETQ. The V and J ends lost 4 bases and 5 bases, in that order; junction bases with no gene match: 7. The CDR3 contains 14 residues. In DNA form, the CDR3 reads TGCGCCAGCAGCCCAGTAGACAGGGGTGAGACCCAGTACTTC. Protein: CASSPVDRGETQYF.

This sequence joins TRBV27 and TRBJ2-1, with 9 bases aligning to TRBD1. Per the germline V gene, CDR1 is MNHEY and CDR2 is SMNVEV (reference sequence). The CDR3 totals 15 residues. J was trimmed by 8 bases and V by 0 bases; bases with no gene match: 5. The CDR3 loop is CASSLSGQGGDEQFF. CDR3 DNA sequence: TGTGCCAGCAGTTTATCGGGACAGGGAGGGGATGAGCAGTTCTTC.

The chain recombines TRBV2 with TRBJ1-5; D is undetermined. The CDR3 has 15 residues. The germline gives CDR1 SNHLY, CDR2 FYNNEI. Trimming took off 3 bases at V and 0 bases at J, with 9 bases between the two ends. As DNA, the CDR3 is TGTGCCAGCAGTGATCGCCTAAGTAGCAATCAGCCCCAGCATTTT. Its translation is CASSDRLSSNQPQHF.

The V call is TRBV27, the J call TRBJ2-7; D uncertain. Trimming removed 3 bases at V and 0 bases at J, with 9 bases between. Germline loops: CDR1 MNHEY, CDR2 SMNVEV (reference sequence). CDR3 size: 14 residues. The CDR3 spells CASSLDSGSYEQYF. CDR3 sequence (DNA): TGTGCCAGCAGTTTGGATTCGGGCTCCTACGAGCAGTACTTC.

This clone occurred a few times. The chain links TRBV10-2 to TRBJ1-1; 7 bases fit TRBD1. V lost 6 bases to trimming and J lost 6 bases; unmatched junction nucleotides: 7. There are 13 residues in the CDR3. The germline gives CDR1 WSHSY, CDR2 SAAADI. CDR3 in amino acids: CASRETGIAEAFF. In nucleotides, the CDR3 is TGCGCCAGCAGAGAGACAGGGATCGCTGAAGCTTTCTTT.

This clone was recorded only once. The rearrangement joins TRBV28 to TRBJ1-1; 7 nucleotides agree with TRBD1. The CDR3 contains 14 residues. The J segment lost 0 bases and the V segment lost 7 bases, leaving 5 bases of the junction unmatched. Germline-derived CDR1 and CDR2 are MDHEN and SYDVKM. The CDR3, as DNA: TGTGCCAGCAACCCAGGGGGTTTGAACACTGAAGCTTTCTTT. Residues: CASNPGGLNTEAFF.

This rearrangement joins TRBV27 to TRBJ1-6; D not resolved. Trimming left V 6 bases short and J 14 bases short, with 20 bases between. Germline V CDR1 and CDR2: MNHEY, SMNVEV (reference sequence). There are 14 residues in the CDR3. CDR3 nucleotide sequence: TGTGCCAGCAGCCCGAAAGCGGGCCCGTTATCCCTCCACTTT. This translates into CASSPKAGPLSLHF.

The chain carries TRBV5-5 and TRBJ2-7; D not resolved. Germline assignment: CDR1 SGHKS and CDR2 YYEKEE (reference sequence). V lost 0 bases and J lost 0, with 13 bases in between. The CDR3 consists of 16 residues. Here the CDR3 reads CASSLGRVPYSYEQYF. The CDR3 coding sequence is TGTGCCAGCAGCTTGGGCCGGGTCCCCTACTCCTACGAGCAGTACTTC.

The rearrangement links TRBV6-1 to TRBJ1-5, with 7 bases matching TRBD1. The CDR3 sequence is 17 residues long. Germline V gene data show CDR1 as MNHNS and CDR2 as SASEGT. The V and J ends lost 3 bases and 2 bases, in that order; junction bases with no gene match: 10. CDR3 amino acids: CASSDTQGRPGNQPQHF. CDR3 coding DNA: TGTGCCAGCAGTGATACACAGGGGAGGCCGGGCAATCAGCCCCAGCATTTT.

The chain links TRBV11-3 to TRBJ2-7; TRBD2 is a possible D gene (6 bases). Per germline, CDR1 SGHNT and CDR2 YENEEA. V was cut by 4 bases and J by 5 bases, with 18 bases left in between. This CDR3 region has 15 residues. The CDR3 DNA is TGTGCCAGCAGCTCCCGGCGGGGCCCTTTCGACGAGCAGTACTTC. Protein: CASSSRRGPFDEQYF.

Comments on this clone: Different DNA sequences within this sample yield the same CDR3. The rearrangement links TRBV18 to TRBJ1-2; D remains ambiguous. The CDR3 runs 13 residues. V lost 3 bases, J lost 3 bases, and 8 bases lay in between. The germline V gene has CDR1 KGHSH and CDR2 LQKENI. This chain's CDR3 is CASSPSEDYGYTF. In DNA, the CDR3 is TGTGCCAGCTCACCGAGCGAAGACTATGGCTACACCTTC.

The chain carries TRBV11-3 and TRBJ2-1; the match to TRBD1 covers 9 bases. V lost 6 bases and J lost 0; bases outside the gene matches: 3. CDR3 size: 15 residues. The V gene's germline CDR1 is SGHNT and CDR2 YENEEA. DNA for the CDR3: TGTGCCAGCAGGGCGGACAGGGGCTCCTACAATGAGCAGTTCTTC. This translates into CASRADRGSYNEQFF.

The CDR3 nucleotides read TGCGCCAGCAGCTTGGTCGGCAGGGATACAGATACGCAGTATTTT. It yields the protein CASSLVGRDTDTQYF. The chain joins TRBV5-1 to TRBJ2-3; weak D call: TRBD1 (5 bases). Germline V gene data show CDR1 as SGHRS and CDR2 as YFSETQ. The CDR3 length is 15 residues. V was cut by 0 bases and J by 3 bases, with 11 bases left in between.

This chain joins TRBV19 and TRBJ2-6; TRBD2 agrees at 7 bases. Trimming at V came to 7 bases and at J to 1 base, leaving 10 bases not matched to a gene. Germline lookup yields CDR1 LNHDA and CDR2 SQIVND (reference sequence). The CDR3 loop spans 17 amino acids. CDR3 protein: CASTPGGSQSGANVLTF. As DNA, the CDR3 is TGTGCCAGTACCCCGGGGGGTAGCCAATCTGGGGCCAACGTCCTGACTTTC. The full variable domain, completed using reference TRBV19 and TRBJ2-6, is DGGITQSPKYLFRKEGQNVTLSCEQNLNHDAMYWYRQDPGQGLRLIYYSQIVNDFQKGDIAEGYSVSREKKESFPLTVTSAQKNPTAFYLCASTPGGSQSGANVLTFGAGSRLTVL.

The chain joins TRBV14 to TRBJ2-7, with D possibly TRBD2 on 6 matching bases. The CDR3 consists of 14 residues. V lost 5 bases to trimming and J lost 8 bases, with 19 bases between them. Germline V gives CDR1 SGHDN, CDR2 FVKESK. In DNA, the CDR3 is TGTGCCAGCAGCATCCCCGGGACCGGGGGTAAGCAGTACTTC. Translation: CASSIPGTGGKQYF.

A few counts support this clone. This rearrangement joins TRBV11-3 to TRBJ2-7; 8 positions match TRBD1. V trimming: 2 bases; J trimming: 3 bases; junction bases outside the gene matches: 6. The CDR3 covers 15 residues. Germline values: CDR1 SGHNT, CDR2 YENEEA. DNA of the CDR3: TGTGCCAGCAGCTTACAGGGGGCAACCTACTACGAGCAGTACTTC. Translating it yields CASSLQGATYYEQYF.

V is TRBV28 and J is TRBJ1-4; TRBD1 matches at 9 bases. The CDR3 loop spans 14 amino acids. Germline lookup yields CDR1 MDHEN and CDR2 SYDVKM. V dropped 5 bases and J dropped 8; count of bases not matched to a gene: 6. CDR3 in DNA: TGTGCCAGCAGTAACAGGGGGCGCGGGGAAAAACTGTTTTTT. Its protein product is CASSNRGRGEKLFF.